A selection of T cell receptor beta chains follows, all from one sample in a study of blood T cell repertoires in COVID-19. Profiled with immunoSEQ multiplex PCR; TCRdb holds only in-frame clones, not every one. The sample shows about 280,000 clones, about 85% of them seen only once. Material: PBMCs or T cells enriched from blood (not recorded which). These receptors came from a woman between 45 and 60 years old who had recovered from COVID-19. Each CDR3 is given with its conserved first and last residue. The D gene is left open where the match is weak. Clone size appears in some rows only: once, few, many, or a class for an expanded clone.

d_call	clone_size	j_call	v_call	cdr3_aa	cdr3_nt
-	-	TRBJ1-2	TRBV5-3	CARSQRRGRYGYTF	TGTGCCAGAAGCCAACGCCGGGGGAGATATGGCTACACCTTC
-	-	TRBJ2-2	TRBV7-3	CASSLALTSNTGELFF	TGTGCCAGCAGCCTCGCCTTAACATCGAACACCGGGGAGCTGTTTTTT
TRBD1	once	TRBJ2-7	TRBV29-1	CSVAGQGFDEQYF	TGCAGCGTCGCCGGACAGGGGTTCGACGAGCAGTACTTC
-	-	TRBJ1-2	TRBV18	CASSPTGQRYGYTF	TGTGCCAGCTCACCAACAGGACAACGGTATGGCTACACCTTC
-	once	TRBJ1-3	TRBV3-1/TRBV3-2	CASSQGRASGNTIYF	TGTGCCAGCAGCCAAGGCAGGGCCTCTGGAAACACCATATATTTT
TRBD1	-	TRBJ2-1	TRBV15	CATSRYGTGLSYNEQFF	TGTGCCACCAGCAGATACGGGACAGGGCTTTCCTACAATGAGCAGTTCTTC
TRBD2	-	TRBJ2-3	TRBV24-1	CATSDPGLAGEGDTQYF	TGTGCCACCAGTGATCCTGGACTAGCGGGAGAGGGAGATACGCAGTATTTT
TRBD1	-	TRBJ2-6	TRBV5-1	CASSRQGQSLSGANVLTF	TGCGCCAGCAGCAGACAGGGACAGTCGCTCTCTGGGGCCAACGTCCTGACTTTC
-	-	TRBJ1-5	TRBV10-3	CAIRGQADQPQHF	TGTGCCATCAGGGGACAAGCGGATCAGCCCCAGCATTTT
-	-	TRBJ2-3	TRBV29-1	CSVVKGGDSTDTQYF	TGCAGCGTTGTTAAGGGGGGGGATAGCACAGATACGCAGTATTTT
TRBD2	-	TRBJ2-3	TRBV6-5	CASSRYGGGTDTQYF	TGTGCCAGCAGTAGGTATGGGGGGGGCACAGATACGCAGTATTTT
-	-	TRBJ2-5	TRBV11-2	CASSLGAGAPYQETQYF	TGTGCCAGCAGCTTAGGAGCTGGGGCACCGTACCAAGAGACCCAGTACTTC
-	-	TRBJ1-3	TRBV15	CATSREAGLGNTIYF	TGTGCCACCAGCAGGGAGGCGGGCCTTGGAAACACCATATATTTT
-	-	TRBJ2-2	TRBV2	CASSVTGTANTGELFF	TGTGCCAGCAGTGTTACAGGCACCGCGAACACCGGGGAGCTGTTTTTT
-	-	TRBJ1-3	TRBV18	CASSTGSGNTIYF	TGTGCCAGCTCTACAGGCTCTGGAAACACCATATATTTT
TRBD2	-	TRBJ2-2	TRBV20-1	CSASDFAGGGSGELFF	TGCAGTGCTAGTGATTTCGCGGGAGGGGGATCCGGGGAGCTGTTTTTT
-	-	TRBJ2-1	TRBV3-1/TRBV3-2	CASSHRYLSRSEQRYRAYNEQFF	TGTGCCAGCAGCCATAGATATCTAAGCCGGTCGGAGCAGAGATACAGGGCCTACAATGAGCAGTTCTTC
TRBD1	-	TRBJ1-5	TRBV11-2	CASSLQGAQPQHF	TGTGCCAGCAGCCTCCAGGGGGCGCAGCCCCAGCATTTT
TRBD1	-	TRBJ1-2	TRBV28	CASSSLFDRAHGYTF	TGTGCCAGCAGTTCTCTATTCGACAGGGCCCATGGCTACACCTTC
TRBD1	-	TRBJ1-2	TRBV6-6	CASSSSGQGFYGYTF	TGTGCCAGCAGTTCCTCGGGACAGGGGTTCTATGGCTACACCTTC
TRBD2	-	TRBJ2-1	TRBV19	CASSIELAREGKPNEQFF	TGTGCCAGTAGTATAGAACTAGCGCGAGAGGGGAAGCCCAATGAGCAGTTCTTC
TRBD1	few	TRBJ2-1	TRBV12-3/TRBV12-4	CASADRGLVEQFF	TGTGCCAGTGCGGACAGGGGGCTAGTTGAGCAGTTCTTC
TRBD1	-	TRBJ2-7	TRBV7-3	CASSFGTGGYEQYF	TGTGCCAGCAGCTTTGGGACAGGGGGTTACGAGCAGTACTTC
-	-	TRBJ2-1	TRBV11-2	CASSHYNNEQFF	TGTGCCAGCAGCCACTATAACAATGAGCAGTTCTTC
TRBD1	-	TRBJ2-2	TRBV4-3	CASSQGGQSTGELFF	TGCGCCAGCAGCCAAGGGGGACAGTCGACCGGGGAGCTGTTTTTT